This record covers a single T cell receptor (beta chain). As yet, its antigen is unknown. The data are from a study of T-cell reconstitution after alpha-beta-depleted transplantation in children. Study-level findings and limits: Surviving recipient T cells and intrathymic progenitors accounted for some patients' high TCRbeta diversity at day 60.

The ends lost 4 bases at V and 2 bases at J; junction bases unmatched: 8. The germline V gene encodes CDR1 SGHRS and CDR2 YFSETQ. The CDR3 is made up of 15 amino acids. Using unique molecular identifiers, the investigators prepared the TCRbeta library. Each CDR3 protein gets one entry after TCRdb re-called the PCR reads with MiXCR. In the table there are fewer than 550,000 distinct CDR3 sequences, roughly an eighth of which are singletons. The chain links TRBV5-1 to TRBJ2-5; 7 nucleotides match TRBD2. Source: PBMCs, mostly from graft donor cells, taken 180 days after TCRalphabeta/CD19-depleted stem cell transplant. The TCR originated in a female patient aged 2-15 years who had a stem cell transplant for aplastic anemia, so the T cells may come from the graft donor. The CDR3 DNA reads as TGCGCCAGCAGCGTGGGAGGGACCGGACAAGAGACCCAGTACTTC. This translates into CASSVGGTGQETQYF.